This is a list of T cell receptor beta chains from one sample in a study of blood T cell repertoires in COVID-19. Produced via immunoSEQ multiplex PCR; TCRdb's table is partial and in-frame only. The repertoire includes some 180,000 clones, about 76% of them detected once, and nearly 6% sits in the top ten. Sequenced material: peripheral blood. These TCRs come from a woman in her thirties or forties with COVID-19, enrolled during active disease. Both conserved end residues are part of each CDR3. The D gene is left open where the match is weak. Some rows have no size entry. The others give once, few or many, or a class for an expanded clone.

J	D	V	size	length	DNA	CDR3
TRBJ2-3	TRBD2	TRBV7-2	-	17	TGTGCCAGCAGCCGGCTAGGGCCGGGGGGGCGCACAGATACGCAGTATTTT	CASSRLGPGGRTDTQYF
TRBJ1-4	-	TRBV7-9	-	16	TGTGCCAGCAGCCCTCTCCAAAGCGCAACTAATGAAAAACTGTTTTTT	CASSPLQSATNEKLFF
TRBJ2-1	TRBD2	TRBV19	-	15	TGTGCCAGTAGTGGGAAAGCGGGGTGGGAGGATGAGCAGTTCTTC	CASSGKAGWEDEQFF
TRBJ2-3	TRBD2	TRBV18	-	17	TGTGCCAGCTCACCACCACTAGCGGGAGGGCCAGGAGATACGCAGTATTTT	CASSPPLAGGPGDTQYF
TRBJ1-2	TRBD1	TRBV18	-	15	TGTGCCAGCTCACGCACAGAAGGGACAGACTATGGCTACACCTTC	CASSRTEGTDYGYTF
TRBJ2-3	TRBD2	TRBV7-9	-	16	TGTGCCAGCAGCTTAGTTTCGGGACTAGCAGCAGATACGCAGTATTTT	CASSLVSGLAADTQYF
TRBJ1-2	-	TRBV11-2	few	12	TGTGCCAGCAGCGCGGACAGTGAGGGCTACACCTTC	CASSADSEGYTF
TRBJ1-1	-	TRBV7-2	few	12	TGTGCCAGCAGCGGATCAGGGAAAGAAGCTTTCTTT	CASSGSGKEAFF
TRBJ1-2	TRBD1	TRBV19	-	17	TGTGCCAGTAGTACTCCCTACTCAGGACAGGGGCGCTATGGCTACACCTTC	CASSTPYSGQGRYGYTF
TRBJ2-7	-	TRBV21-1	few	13	TGTGCCAGCAGCCCAGGGGGGCCCTACGAGCAGTACTTC	CASSPGGPYEQYF
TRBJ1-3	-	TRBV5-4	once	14	TGTGCCAGCAGCGGCGTCGGGACTGGAAACACCATATATTTT	CASSGVGTGNTIYF
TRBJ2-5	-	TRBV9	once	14	TGTGCCAGCAGCGCGGGGAGTATAGGAGAGACCCAGTACTTC	CASSAGSIGETQYF
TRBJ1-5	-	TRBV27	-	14	TGTGCCAGCCGCGGGGGGGCCCTCAATCAGCCCCAGCATTTT	CASRGGALNQPQHF
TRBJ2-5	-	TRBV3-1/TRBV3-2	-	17	TGTGCCAGCAGCCAAGGCTTTGCGGGGGCCCGACAAGAGACCCAGTACTTC	CASSQGFAGARQETQYF
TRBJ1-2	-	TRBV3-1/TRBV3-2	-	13	TGTGCCAGCAGCCAAATAGCTAACTATGGCTACACCTTC	CASSQIANYGYTF
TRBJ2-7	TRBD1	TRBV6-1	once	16	TGTGCCAGCAGAGAAGGCATATCGGGACAGTTCTACGAGCAGTACTTC	CASREGISGQFYEQYF
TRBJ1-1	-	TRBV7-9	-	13	TGTGCCAGCAGCTTAAGTGGGCTGGGTGAAGCTTTCTTT	CASSLSGLGEAFF
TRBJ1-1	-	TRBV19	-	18	TGTGCCAGTAGTATCCCGAACCGGGGGAAAGGAAGGAACACTGAAGCTTTCTTT	CASSIPNRGKGRNTEAFF
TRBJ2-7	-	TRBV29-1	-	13	TGCAGCGTTAGGACAGCAATCTCCTACGAGCAGTACTTC	CSVRTAISYEQYF
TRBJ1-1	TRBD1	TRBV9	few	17	TGTGCCAGCAGCTCCGGGACAGGGATAATTAGCGGCACTGAAGCTTTCTTT	CASSSGTGIISGTEAFF
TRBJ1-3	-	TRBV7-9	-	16	TGTGCCAGCAGCGCTTCGGGGGGCATCTCTGGAAACACCATATATTTT	CASSASGGISGNTIYF
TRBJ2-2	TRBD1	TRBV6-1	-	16	TGTGCCAGCAGTGATTACGGGACAGGTTCGGCCGGGGAGCTGTTTTTT	CASSDYGTGSAGELFF
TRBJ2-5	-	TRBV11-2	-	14	TGTGCCAGCAGCCGGGTCTTAATTCAAGAGACCCAGTACTTC	CASSRVLIQETQYF
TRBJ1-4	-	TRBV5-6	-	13	TGTGCCAGCAGCTCGGGTCAGCGGGAAAAACTGTTTTTT	CASSSGQREKLFF
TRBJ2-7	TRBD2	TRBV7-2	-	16	TGTGCCAGCAGCTTCACTAGCGGGAGGCCCCATGACGAGCAGTACTTC	CASSFTSGRPHDEQYF
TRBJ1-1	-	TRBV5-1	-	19	TGCGCCAGCAGCTTGGCCGTTCCAAGGACACTCCGGGTAAACACTGAAGCTTTCTTT	CASSLAVPRTLRVNTEAFF
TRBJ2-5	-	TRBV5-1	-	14	TGCGCCAGCAGCGGAACTCTGGCTGGAGGGGCCCCCTACTTC	CASSGTLAGGAPYF
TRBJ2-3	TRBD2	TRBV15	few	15	TGTGCCACGATTCCTGAGAAGCGGGGGAGGGATACGCAGTATTTT	CATIPEKRGRDTQYF
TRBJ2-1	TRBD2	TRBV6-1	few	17	TGTGCCAGCAGTGAATCACGGACTAGCGGGATAAGGAATGAGCAGTTCTTC	CASSESRTSGIRNEQFF
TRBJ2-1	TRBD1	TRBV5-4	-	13	TGTGCCAGCAGCACCACAGGGGGAGGTGAGCAGTTCTTC	CASSTTGGGEQFF
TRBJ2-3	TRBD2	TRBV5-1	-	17	TGCGCCAGCAGCACAGGACTAGCGGGGGGCCGCACAGATACGCAGTATTTT	CASSTGLAGGRTDTQYF
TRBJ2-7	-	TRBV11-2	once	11	TGTGCCAGCAGCCCCGGCTACGAGCAGTACTTC	CASSPGYEQYF
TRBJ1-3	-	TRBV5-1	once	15	TGCGCCAGCAGCTTGGATGGGGGCACAGGAAACACCATATATTTT	CASSLDGGTGNTIYF
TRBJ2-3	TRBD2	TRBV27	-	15	TGTGCCAGCAGTTATAATAGCGGGTTCACAGATACGCAGTATTTT	CASSYNSGFTDTQYF
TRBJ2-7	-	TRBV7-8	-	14	TGTGCCAGCAGCCCTGGCAGGTTGTACTACGAGCAGTACTTC	CASSPGRLYYEQYF